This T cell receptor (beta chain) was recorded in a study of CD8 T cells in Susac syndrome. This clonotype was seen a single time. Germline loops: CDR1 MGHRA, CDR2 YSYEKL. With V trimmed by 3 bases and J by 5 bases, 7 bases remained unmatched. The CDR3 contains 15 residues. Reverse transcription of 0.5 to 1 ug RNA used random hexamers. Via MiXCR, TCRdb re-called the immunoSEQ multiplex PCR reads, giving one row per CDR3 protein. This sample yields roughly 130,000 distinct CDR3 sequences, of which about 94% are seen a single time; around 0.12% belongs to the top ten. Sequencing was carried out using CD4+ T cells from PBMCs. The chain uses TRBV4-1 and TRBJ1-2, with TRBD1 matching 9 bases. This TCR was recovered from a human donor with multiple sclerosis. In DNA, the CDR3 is TGCGCCAGCAGCCAGTTACCGGGACAGGGATATGGCTACACCTTC. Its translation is CASSQLPGQGYGYTF.